The 13 T cell receptor beta chains presented below share a single source sample, sequenced in a study of T cells in women clearing cervical HPV infection. TCRdb's table, derived via immunoSEQ multiplex PCR, lists solely in-frame clones and lacks some. The data show tens of thousands of clones, and the top ten clones hold roughly 6%. Sequenced: blood buffy coat. These receptors came from a woman between 18 and 70 years old with a cervical HPV16 infection that either progressed to CIN3+ or cleared (not recorded which).

About this clone: The read is 3 residues too short to cover the CDR3 end, so that end is filled in from the germline J gene. The chain is built from TRBV19 and TRBJ1-2; maybe TRBD1 (5 bases). The CDR3 loop spans 15 amino acids. Per the germline V gene, CDR1 is LNHDA and CDR2 is SQIVND (reference sequence). CDR3 amino acids: CATSTGTGGKNDYTF. The CDR3 DNA, read in part, is TGTGCCACCTCCACGGGGACGGGGGGAAAGAATGAC.

About this clone: The CDR3 end lies 3 residues beyond the end of the read and is filled in from the germline J gene. This sequence joins TRBV19 and TRBJ2-1; 7 nucleotides line up with TRBD1. This CDR3 comprises 19 residues. CDR1 and CDR2 (germline): LNHDA, SQIVND (reference sequence). V was clipped by 3 bases and J by 0 bases; unmatched bases: 14. CDR3: CASSILSYRGPLSYNEQFF. The covered CDR3 bases are TGTGCCAGTAGTATTCTTTCCTACAGGGGCCCCCTCTCCTACAATGAG.

About this clone: Read sequence stops 3 residues before the CDR3 end, and the germline J gene provides the missing end. The chain has TRBV29-1 and TRBJ1-4, with D perhaps TRBD1 (5 bases). The V end was cut by 6 bases, the J end by 1 base, with 9 bases between. The V gene's germline CDR1 is SQVTM and CDR2 ANQGSEA. The CDR3 has 13 residues. CDR3 bases read: TGCAGCGTGTCAGGGAGAACTAATGAAAAA. Its protein is CSVSGRTNEK. The entire CDR3 sequence reads CSVSGRTNEKLFF.

With respect to this clone: The CDR3 extends 3 residues past the end of the read, so its final part is completed from the germline J gene. V gene TRBV7-2 combines with J gene TRBJ2-3; weak D call: TRBD2 (6 bases). Trimming cost V 3 bases and J 3 bases, with 10 bases left between them. In germline, CDR1 is SGHTA, CDR2 FQGNSA. This CDR3 spans 14 amino acids. The chain's CDR3 is CASSLGLETDTQYF. Incomplete CDR3 DNA: TGTGCCAGCAGCTTGGGACTGGAGACAGATACG.

Concerning this clone: The observed sequence ends 3 residues before the CDR3 terminus, with the missing tail filled in from the germline J gene. The V and J genes are TRBV7-2 and TRBJ1-2, with D unclear. This CDR3 comprises 14 residues. CDR1 is SGHTA, CDR2 FQGNSA, per germline. The CDR3 bases that were read are TGTGCCAGCAGCTTGTTCCTACCCCCCTACGAC. This translates into CASSLFLPPYD. The full CDR3 protein is CASSLFLPPYDYTF.

With respect to this clone: Read coverage stops 3 residues before the CDR3 terminus; the germline J gene supplies the remainder. This chain joins TRBV11-1 and TRBJ2-5; no clear D. Trimming stripped 1 base from V and 4 bases from J, with 10 bases between. Per the germline V gene, CDR1 is SGHAT and CDR2 is FQDESV (reference sequence). The CDR3 spans 14 residues. This CDR3 reads CASSLEYRGETQYF. The sequenced part of the CDR3 DNA is TGTGCCAGCAGCTTAGAGTATCGCGGAGAGACC.

Worth noting for this clone: The sequence runs out 3 residues before the end of the CDR3; the remainder is reconstructed from the germline J gene. The chain is built from TRBV29-1 and TRBJ2-5; D is unresolved. Trimming removed 5 bases at V and 0 bases at J, with 7 bases between. Looked up from germline, CDR1 is SQVTM and CDR2 is ANQGSEA. This CDR3 has 12 amino acids. The covered CDR3 bases are TGCAGCGTTACCCAGGACCAAGAGACC. Amino acids: CSVTQDQET. The CDR3 in full is CSVTQDQETQYF.

Comment on this clone: The read ends 3 residues shy of where the CDR3 ends; the end is completed using the germline J gene. The rearrangement uses TRBV5-1 and TRBJ2-1, with 9 bases fitting TRBD1. Germline V lookup: CDR1 SGHRS, CDR2 YFSETQ. V was clipped by 6 bases and J by 6 bases; unmatched bases: 7. This CDR3 has 14 amino acids. CDR3 amino acids: CASTTGQGPNEQFF. Incomplete CDR3 DNA: TGCGCCAGCACCACGGGACAGGGACCCAATGAG. The whole variable domain, filled in from reference TRBV5-1 and TRBJ2-1, reads KAGVTQTPRYLIKTRGQQVTLSCSPISGHRSVSWYQQTPGQGLQFLFEYFSETQRNKGNFPGRFSGRQFSNSRSEMNVSTLELGDSALYLCASTTGQGPNEQFFGPGTRLTVL.

This clone ranks as medium-sized in terms of frequency. The read ends 3 residues shy of where the CDR3 ends; the end is completed using the germline J gene. The gene calls are TRBV18 and TRBJ2-5; D is perhaps TRBD2 (6 bases). Germline V gives CDR1 KGHSH, CDR2 LQKENI. The CDR3 is 15 residues long. Deletions cut 2 bases from V and 2 bases from J, with 12 bases between. CDR3 protein: CASSPRLVRQETQYF. The CDR3 DNA, read in part, is TGTGCCAGCTCACCAAGACTAGTACGACAAGAGACC.

A word on this clone: The sequence runs out 3 residues before the end of the CDR3; the remainder is reconstructed from the germline J gene. V and J are TRBV7-2 and TRBJ2-1; unclear D gene. Between the trimmed V and J ends, which lost 5 bases and 6 bases, there was a span of 8 bases. In germline, CDR1 is SGHTA, CDR2 FQGNSA. CDR3 length equals 12 residues. The DNA read from the CDR3 is TGTGCCAGCAGCGCCCGAGGCAATGAG. Translation gives CASSARGNE. The whole CDR3 is CASSARGNEQFF.

Regarding this clone: The read ends 3 residues before the CDR3 terminus; that terminus is restored from the germline J gene. The V call is TRBV5-1, the J call TRBJ2-2; TRBD2 matches at 13 bases. The V gene's germline CDR1 is SGHRS and CDR2 YFSETQ. The CDR3 is made up of 18 amino acids. The ends lost 5 bases at V and 5 bases at J; junction bases unmatched: 12. Incomplete CDR3 DNA: TGCGCCAGCAGATTTGGCGAGGGACTAGCGGGGTCGACCGGGGAG. Encoded protein: CASRFGEGLAGSTGE. The whole CDR3 protein is CASRFGEGLAGSTGELFF.

About this clone: The missing CDR3 end, 3 residues past where the read stops, is filled in from the germline J gene. This chain uses TRBV5-6 with TRBJ2-2; TRBD1 matches at 7 bases. CDR1 is SGHDT and CDR2 is YYEEEE in the germline V gene. After removal of 0 bases from V and 4 bases from J, the junction contained 3 bases not matched to a gene. This CDR3 has 15 amino acids. CDR3 in amino acids: CASSLGQGGTGELFF. CDR3 DNA, as far as it was read: TGTGCCAGCAGCTTGGGACAGGGTGGCACCGGGGAG.

A remark on this clone: The CDR3 extends 3 residues past the end of the read, so its final part is completed from the germline J gene. V usage is TRBV29-1 and J usage is TRBJ2-5; D call uncertain. Germline CDR1 is SQVTM and CDR2 is ANQGSEA. V gave up 1 base and J gave up 3 bases, with 6 bases separating them. This CDR3 is built from 12 residues. The covered CDR3 bases are TGCAGCGTTGAAGGCAGCGAAGAGACC. This sequence encodes CSVEGSEET. The full CDR3 reads CSVEGSEETQYF.